These T cell receptor beta chains were read from a single sample in a study of shared clonotypes between healthy human individuals. Sequencing used immunoSEQ multiplex PCR; TCRdb keeps in-frame clones, though not all of them. There are 110,000 or so clones in the sample; around two thirds occur only once, and roughly 24% lies in the top ten. Sample: memory CD8+ T cells sorted from blood. Source of these receptors: a woman in her twenties or thirties in good health. Both conserved end residues are part of each CDR3. Each record gives: J gene, V gene, D gene, clone size, CDR3 protein, CDR3 DNA. A D gene is named only where the DNA matches it firmly. Clone size is stated in some rows and not others, as once, few, many or a class when expanded.

>TRBJ2-1|TRBV19|TRBD2|.
CASSTRIAGDSYNEQFF
TGTGCCAGTAGTACCAGAATAGCGGGAGATAGCTACAATGAGCAGTTCTTC
>TRBJ2-7|TRBV7-9|TRBD1|.
CASSLDGTVSYEQYF
TGTGCCAGCAGCTTAGATGGGACAGTCTCCTACGAGCAGTACTTC
>TRBJ1-5|TRBV25-1|.|.
CASNRESNQPQHF
TGTGCCAGCAACCGGGAGAGCAATCAGCCCCAGCATTTT
>TRBJ1-4|TRBV6-5|.|.
CASSDSPNEKLFF
TGTGCCAGCAGTGACTCGCCTAATGAAAAACTGTTTTTT
>TRBJ2-7|TRBV11-2|.|.
CASSFWGPYEQYF
TGTGCCAGCAGCTTTTGGGGGCCCTACGAGCAGTACTTC
>TRBJ2-3|TRBV19|TRBD2|.
CASMLAGADTQYF
TGTGCCAGTATGCTAGCGGGTGCAGATACGCAGTATTTT
>TRBJ2-1|TRBV25-1|.|once
CASNNPEGGGNEQFF
TGTGCCAGCAATAATCCCGAGGGGGGGGGTAATGAGCAGTTCTTC
>TRBJ2-7|TRBV6-1|TRBD2|.
CASRPKMAGGYEQYF
TGTGCCAGCAGACCTAAAATGGCGGGAGGGTACGAGCAGTACTTC
>TRBJ2-7|TRBV5-8|TRBD1|.
CASSPGQGWYEQYF
TGTGCCAGCAGCCCCGGACAGGGGTGGTACGAGCAGTACTTC
>TRBJ2-3|TRBV27|.|.
CASSFCCGTGDTQYF
TGTGCCAGCAGTTTTTGTTGCGGGACCGGAGATACGCAGTATTTT
>TRBJ2-1|TRBV29-1|.|.
CSVDSVSRYNEQFF
TGCAGCGTGGATAGCGTATCAAGATACAATGAGCAGTTCTTC
>TRBJ2-7|TRBV6-5|TRBD2|.
CASNSLAGIYEQYF
TGTGCCAGCAATTCCCTAGCGGGAATCTACGAGCAGTACTTC
>TRBJ2-5|TRBV11-2|.|.
CASSFRRPSQETQYF
TGTGCCAGCAGCTTCCGCCGGCCGAGCCAAGAGACCCAGTACTTC
>TRBJ1-5|TRBV11-2|.|few
CASSLSVSSSQPQHF
TGTGCCAGCAGCTTAAGCGTGAGCTCGTCTCAGCCCCAGCATTTT
>TRBJ1-3|TRBV18|.|.
CASSPTGSENTIYF
TGTGCCAGCTCCCCGACAGGCTCCGAAAACACCATATATTTT
>TRBJ2-7|TRBV9|.|.
CASSVDRDTYNEQYF
TGTGCCAGCAGCGTAGATCGTGACACGTATAACGAGCAGTACTTC
>TRBJ2-1|TRBV7-3|.|.
CASSLRRRNEQFF
TGTGCCAGCAGCTTAAGAAGGCGGAATGAGCAGTTCTTC
>TRBJ2-3|TRBV7-9|.|once
CASNLSVGWTDSDTQYF
TGTGCCAGCAACCTCTCAGTTGGCTGGACCGATTCAGATACGCAGTATTTT
>TRBJ2-7|TRBV6-5|.|.
CASSFPGEQYF
TGTGCCAGCAGTTTCCCTGGCGAGCAGTACTTC
>TRBJ2-5|TRBV2|TRBD1|.
CASSWRGQEVTQYF
TGTGCCAGCAGCTGGAGGGGACAGGAGGTCACCCAGTACTTC
>TRBJ2-6|TRBV29-1|.|.
CSVGVFYSGANVLTF
TGCAGCGTTGGTGTATTTTACTCTGGGGCCAACGTCCTGACTTTC
>TRBJ1-4|TRBV10-2|.|medium-sized
CASRAGTTTTNEKLFF
TGCGCCAGCAGGGCCGGGACGACCACAACTAATGAAAAACTGTTTTTT
>TRBJ2-7|TRBV19|.|.
CASSISGYYEQYF
TGTGCCAGTAGTATCTCCGGTTACTACGAGCAGTACTTC
>TRBJ2-7|TRBV6-5|TRBD2|.
CASSPGVAGYEQYF
TGTGCCAGCAGTCCCGGGGTAGCGGGGTACGAGCAGTACTTC
>TRBJ2-1|TRBV30|TRBD2|few
CACQPPERESNEQFF
TGTGCCTGCCAACCTCCGGAGCGGGAGTCCAATGAGCAGTTCTTC
>TRBJ2-7|TRBV6-5|.|.
CASSYRRAYEQYF
TGTGCCAGCAGTTACAGGCGGGCCTACGAGCAGTACTTC
>TRBJ2-7|TRBV27|.|many
CASSLFRDDYEQYF
TGTGCCAGCAGTTTATTCCGTGACGACTACGAGCAGTACTTC
>TRBJ2-3|TRBV11-2|TRBD2|.
CASSWTSADTQYF
TGTGCCAGCAGCTGGACTAGCGCAGATACGCAGTATTTT
>TRBJ1-2|TRBV2|.|once
CASKDTVPYGYTF
TGTGCCAGCAAGGACACAGTCCCATATGGCTACACCTTC
>TRBJ2-7|TRBV7-9|.|few
CASSLARGQLAYEQYF
TGTGCCAGCAGCTTAGCGCGGGGACAGTTAGCCTACGAGCAGTACTTC
>TRBJ2-7|TRBV11-2|.|.
CASSWGGPPSYEQYF
TGTGCCAGCAGCTGGGGGGGCCCACCCTCCTACGAGCAGTACTTC
>TRBJ2-7|TRBV7-2|TRBD2|.
CASSPFFGGGYEQYF
TGTGCCAGCAGTCCCTTTTTTGGCGGGGGCTACGAGCAGTACTTC
>TRBJ2-7|TRBV5-1|.|.
CASSQMVGAGLSYEQYF
TGCGCCAGCAGCCAGATGGTCGGCGCAGGACTCTCCTACGAGCAGTACTTC
>TRBJ2-7|TRBV7-9|.|.
CASSEHSWVIYRQYF
TGTGCCAGCAGCGAGCATAGCTGGGTTATTTATCGGCAGTACTTC
>TRBJ2-3|TRBV5-4|.|many
CASSPDLGTDTQYF
TGTGCCAGCAGCCCGGACCTAGGCACAGATACGCAGTATTTT
>TRBJ1-4|TRBV4-2|TRBD1|.
CASSLDRVDEKLFF
TGTGCCAGCAGCCTAGACAGGGTTGATGAAAAACTGTTTTTT
>TRBJ2-7|TRBV27|.|.
CASSFSVASIPYEQYF
TGTGCCAGCAGTTTCAGCGTGGCTTCCATACCTTACGAGCAGTACTTC
>TRBJ2-7|TRBV7-9|TRBD2|.
CASSQRDPGLAGREQYF
TGTGCCAGCAGCCAACGCGACCCCGGGCTAGCGGGTCGCGAGCAGTACTTC
>TRBJ1-2|TRBV28|TRBD1|once
CASKIAPGQGLNYGYTF
TGTGCCAGCAAAATAGCGCCGGGACAGGGGTTGAACTATGGCTACACCTTC
>TRBJ2-7|TRBV25-1|TRBD2|medium-sized
CASSESGLAGFSYEQYF
TGTGCCAGCAGTGAATCCGGCCTAGCGGGGTTCTCCTACGAGCAGTACTTC
>TRBJ2-5|TRBV7-6|.|many
CASSLLTGAQETQYF
TGTGCCAGCAGCTTACTGACAGGAGCCCAAGAGACCCAGTACTTC
>TRBJ1-2|TRBV27|.|.
CASSFGLGARYGYTF
TGTGCCAGCAGTTTCGGCCTGGGGGCTCGCTATGGCTACACCTTC